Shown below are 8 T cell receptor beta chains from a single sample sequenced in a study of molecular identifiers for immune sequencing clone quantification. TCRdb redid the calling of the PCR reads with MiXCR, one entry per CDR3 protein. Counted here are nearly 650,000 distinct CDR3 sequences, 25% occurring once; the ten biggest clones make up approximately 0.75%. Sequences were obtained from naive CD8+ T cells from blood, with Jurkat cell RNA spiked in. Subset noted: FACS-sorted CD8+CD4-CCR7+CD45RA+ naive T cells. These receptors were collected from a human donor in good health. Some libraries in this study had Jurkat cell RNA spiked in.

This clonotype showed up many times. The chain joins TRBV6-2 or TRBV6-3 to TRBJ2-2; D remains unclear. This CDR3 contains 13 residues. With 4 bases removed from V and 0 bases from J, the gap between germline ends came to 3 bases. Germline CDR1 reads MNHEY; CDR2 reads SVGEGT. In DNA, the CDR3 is TGTGCCAGCAGTTCTACGAACACCGGGGAGCTGTTTTTT. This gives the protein CASSSTNTGELFF.

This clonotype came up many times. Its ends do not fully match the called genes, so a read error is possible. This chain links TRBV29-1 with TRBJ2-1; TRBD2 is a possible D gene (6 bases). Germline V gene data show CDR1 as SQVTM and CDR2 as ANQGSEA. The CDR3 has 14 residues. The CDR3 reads CSVEAGDSYNEQFF. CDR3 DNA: TGCAGCGTGGAAGCGGGCGACTCCTACAATGAGCAGTTCTTC.

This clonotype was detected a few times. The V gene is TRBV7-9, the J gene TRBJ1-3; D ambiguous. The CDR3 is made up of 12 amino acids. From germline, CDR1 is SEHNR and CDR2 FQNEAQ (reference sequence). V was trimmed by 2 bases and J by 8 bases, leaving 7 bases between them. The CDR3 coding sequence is TGTGCCAGCAGCTTACTAGGTGACACCATATATTTT. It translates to CASSLLGDTIYF.

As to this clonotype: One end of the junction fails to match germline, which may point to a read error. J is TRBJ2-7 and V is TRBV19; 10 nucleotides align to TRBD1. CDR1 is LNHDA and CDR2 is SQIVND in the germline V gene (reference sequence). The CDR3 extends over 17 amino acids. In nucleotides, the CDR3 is TGTGACAGTAGCCTCACTCCCGGGACAGGGGTTTTCCACGAGCAGTACTTC. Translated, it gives CDSSLTPGTGVFHEQYF.

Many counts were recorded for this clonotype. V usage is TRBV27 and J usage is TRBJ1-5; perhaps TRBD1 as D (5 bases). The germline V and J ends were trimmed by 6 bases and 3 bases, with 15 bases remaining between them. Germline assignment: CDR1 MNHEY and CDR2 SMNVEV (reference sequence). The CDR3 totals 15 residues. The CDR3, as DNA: TGTGCCAGCAGACCTACCGACAGAACCAATCAGCCCCAGCATTTT. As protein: CASRPTDRTNQPQHF.

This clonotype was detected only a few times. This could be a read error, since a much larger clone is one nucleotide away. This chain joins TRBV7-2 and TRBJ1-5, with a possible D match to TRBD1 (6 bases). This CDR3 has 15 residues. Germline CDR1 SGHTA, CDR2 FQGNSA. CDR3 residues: CASSVAAGGNQPQHF. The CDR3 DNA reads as TGTGCCAGCAGCGTAGCGGCAGGGGGCAATCAGCCCCAGCATTTT.

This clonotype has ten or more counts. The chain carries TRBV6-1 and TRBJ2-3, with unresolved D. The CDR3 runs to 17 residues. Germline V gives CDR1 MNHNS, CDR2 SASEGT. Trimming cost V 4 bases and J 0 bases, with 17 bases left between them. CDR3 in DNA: TGTGCCAGCAGTGTCCCCGCAGATGAATCTAGCACAGATACGCAGTATTTT. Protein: CASSVPADESSTDTQYF.

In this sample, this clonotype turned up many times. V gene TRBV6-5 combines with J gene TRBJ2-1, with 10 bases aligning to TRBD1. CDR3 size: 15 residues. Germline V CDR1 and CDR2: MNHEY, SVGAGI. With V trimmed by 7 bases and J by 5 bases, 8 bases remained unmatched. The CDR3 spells CASNPTGGNNNEQFF. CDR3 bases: TGTGCCAGCAACCCGACAGGGGGCAACAACAATGAGCAGTTCTTC.